The T cell receptor (beta chain) described here comes from a study of blood T cell repertoires in COVID-19 (dated by TCRdb to the early 2020s). As for the study more broadly: Samples from collaborators originated in the United States, Italy and Spain and spanned both the acute and convalescent phases of COVID-19. The dataset comprised deeply sampled blood TCRbeta repertoires from subjects exposed to, actively infected with, or recovered from COVID-19. The repertoires were released in a freely available public database meant as a resource for research on the immune response to SARS-CoV-2. The prospective study material was composed of cDNA or gDNA derived from T cells, B-cell-depleted T cells, or PBMCs. Sample metadata almost always included a de-identified subject ID, COVID-19 status, age in years and sex. Where available, HLA class I and class II types were taken from metadata supplied by the sample provider and were not determined by assay-based typing. Samples came from the ongoing ImmuneRACE study (first 160 participants) plus 1,254 subjects from 6 global collaborators. Broad study findings and their caveats: How much clinical and demographic metadata was included differed by source and by participant, and the metadata was provided uncurated.

Participants in the prospective study were aged roughly 18 to 100 years, lived in 24 United States geographic areas, and enrolled through a virtual design. In the prospective study, participants were assigned to cohorts based on the clinical history participants reported in a screening survey and a study questionnaire. ImmuneRACE Cohort 3 recovered participants were defined by two consecutive negative NP/OP PCR tests, healthcare professional clearance, or symptom resolution. Mobile phlebotomists in the prospective study collected whole blood, serum and a nasopharyngeal or oropharyngeal swab from every participant. Over a roughly 2-month period, participants in the prospective study had the option of providing additional blood draws and questionnaires. Before DNA extraction, prospective study blood samples were shipped either frozen or at room temperature. CDR1 and CDR2, per the germline V gene, are SQVTM and ANQGSEA. Inclusive of the bounding cysteine and phenylalanine, the CDR3 is 19 residues long. Only CDR3 DNA remains: 57 bases, in frame from the first base. V has 4 bases trimmed and J has 0 bases trimmed; junction bases matching no gene number 16.

For this clone: It lacks a known antigen. No much larger clonotype is one base removed from it; base qualities were not supplied.

TCRbeta CDR3 regions were amplified from genomic DNA using the immunoSEQ Assay, a bias-controlled multiplex PCR. The original methods were these. Nucleated cell counts per sample were estimated from amplification of reference gene primers within the assay. Sequence reads were collapsed and filtered to measure the absolute abundance of every unique TCRbeta CDR3 rearrangement. For each sample, productive Simpson clonality was calculated as the square root of Simpson's diversity index across productive rearrangements. Not all clones reach the TCRdb copy of this immuneACCESS table, which keeps in-frame sequences only. Checked studies attribute under half of the gap to unresolved V genes and leave the rest unexplained. That table is the source of V, J and clone size, and D and trimming were worked out from the DNA. The sample yields 250,000 or so clones; approximately 85% were counted once. Under 2.5% of the sample comes from the top ten.

The chain is made from TRBV29-1 and TRBJ2-1, with 9 bases aligning to TRBD2. Sequencing was carried out using PBMCs or T cells enriched from blood (not recorded which). The clonotype was recovered from a woman between 45 and 65 years old who had recovered from COVID-19. The base sequence is TGCAGCGTTGTGGTGTTGGGACTAGCCAAAAAAAGCTCCTACAATGAGCAGTTCTTC. This is translated as CSVVVLGLAKKSSYNEQFF.